Shown below are 18 T cell receptor beta chains from a single sample sequenced in a study of regulatory T cells in long-lasting Graves disease. HTBI primers from iRepertoire and Arm-PCR of CDR3 regions yielded the TCR beta libraries. TCRdb re-analysed the multiplex PCR reads in MiXCR, keeping a single row per CDR3 protein. This table holds about 300,000 distinct CDR3 sequences, about 18% found once. The time point: newly diagnosed GD, antithyroid drugs for less than 3 months. PBMC RNA was the source of the TCR library. The specimen was peripheral blood mononuclear cells (PBMCs), collected at new diagnosis, from a patient treated with antithyroid drugs. The receptors were gathered from a female donor with Graves disease.

V gene TRBV5-4 combines with J gene TRBJ2-2, with 10 positions matching TRBD1. The germline V gene encodes CDR1 SGHNT and CDR2 YYREEE (reference sequence). After removal of 0 bases from V and 7 bases from J, the junction contained 6 bases not matched to a gene. CDR3 length equals 16 residues. CDR3 protein: CASSLAPGTGVGELFF. The CDR3 DNA reads as TGTGCCAGCAGCTTGGCCCCCGGGACAGGGGTCGGGGAGCTGTTTTTT.

This clonotype was detected once. V and J are TRBV12-3 or TRBV12-4 and TRBJ1-1; D possibly corresponds to TRBD1 (5 bases). Deletions cut 4 bases from V and 2 bases from J, with 17 bases between. The CDR3 is 16 residues long. The CDR3 loop reads CASSSLLRAINTEAFF. The CDR3 DNA reads as TGTGCCAGCAGTTCCCTCCTCAGGGCGATTAACACTGAAGCTTTCTTT.

The table lists this clonotype with many counts. The rearrangement links TRBV12-3 or TRBV12-4 to TRBJ2-5; possibly TRBD2 for D (5 bases). The length of the CDR3 is 13 residues. Trimming removed 6 bases from V and 4 bases from J, with 12 bases in between. In nucleotides, the CDR3 is TGTGCCAGCAGCCGGAGGTGGGGAGAGACCCAGTACTTC. Residues: CASSRRWGETQYF.

In this sample, this clonotype turned up many times. The CDR3 DNA sequence: TGTGCCAGCATCCCCGGGGGGGGGAACACTGAAGCTTTCTTT. This translates into CASIPGGGNTEAFF. This chain joins TRBV12-3 or TRBV12-4 and TRBJ1-1; possible D gene TRBD1, 5 bases. This CDR3 contains 14 residues. The V gene lost 7 bases and the J gene lost 1 base, with 13 bases spanning the gap.

Concerning this clonotype: Given a much more abundant clone one base away, this may be a read error. The rearrangement links TRBV6-2 or TRBV6-3 to TRBJ2-3, with a possible D match to TRBD2 (5 bases). The germline V gene encodes CDR1 MNHEY and CDR2 SVGEGT. Trimming removed 10 bases from V and 2 bases from J, with 28 bases in between. The CDR3 totals 18 residues. CDR3 protein: CATSQTTHTRGLTDTQYF. The CDR3 coding sequence is TGTGCCACCTCCCAGACCACTCACACGCGAGGGCTCACAGATACGCAGTATTTT.

This clonotype was seen ten or more times. V usage is TRBV6-1 and J usage is TRBJ1-2, with a possible D match to TRBD1 (5 bases). V gave up 2 bases and J gave up 7 bases, with 20 bases separating them. From germline, CDR1 is MNHNS and CDR2 SASEGT. The CDR3 consists of 16 residues. The CDR3 DNA follows: TGTGCCAGCAGTGAACGTTTGCGGCAGGGAGGCGGTGGCTACACCTTC. Translated: CASSERLRQGGGGYTF.

Ten or more counts support this clonotype. The genes are TRBV7-2 and TRBJ2-7; D gene ambiguous. Germline V gene sequence: CDR1 SGHTA, CDR2 FQGNSA. V was cut by 8 bases and J by 0 bases, with 8 bases left in between. The CDR3 is made up of 12 amino acids. The CDR3 coding sequence is TGTGCCAGCGGGATCAGCTCCTACGAGCAGTACTTC. It is translated as CASGISSYEQYF.

This clonotype was detected ten times or more. The rearrangement joins TRBV20-1 to TRBJ2-3; D possibly matches TRBD1 or TRBD2 (6 bases each). Trimming stripped 6 bases from V and 4 bases from J, with 23 bases between. Germline CDR1 and CDR2: DFQATT and SNEGSKA (reference sequence). The CDR3 runs 16 residues. DNA of the CDR3: TGCAGTGCGGGTCGACTCAGGGGACTCGTACCAGATACGCAGTATTTT. Translated, it gives CSAGRLRGLVPDTQYF.

This clonotype was recorded many times. The chain is built from TRBV6-1 and TRBJ2-2; TRBD2 might be the D (5 bases). The V and J ends lost 10 bases and 6 bases respectively, with 12 bases between them. Germline lookup yields CDR1 MNHNS and CDR2 SASEGT. The CDR3 is 12 residues long. CDR3 bases: TGTGCCACCCCGAGCGGCGCCGGGGAGCTGTTTTTT. Translated, it gives CATPSGAGELFF.

This clonotype was recorded many times. The chain carries TRBV5-6 and TRBJ2-7; no clear D gene. Germline V CDR1 and CDR2: SGHDT, YYEEEE. V lost 4 bases and J lost 1, with 12 bases in between. CDR3 length equals 14 residues. The CDR3 reads CASSRQSLSYEQYF. The CDR3 region has the DNA TGTGCCAGCAGCCGCCAAAGTCTGTCCTACGAGCAGTACTTC. Looking up the rest from reference TRBV5-6 and TRBJ2-7 gives the full variable domain: DAGVTQSPTHLIKTRGQQVTLRCSPKSGHDTVSWYQQALGQGPQFIFQYYEEEERQRGNFPDRFSGHQFPNYSSELNVNALLLGDSALYLCASSRQSLSYEQYFGPGTRLTVT.

This clonotype has at least ten counts. This sequence joins TRBV2 and TRBJ2-5; tentative D call: TRBD2 (5 bases). The CDR3 runs to 13 residues. The germline gives CDR1 SNHLY, CDR2 FYNNEI. V dropped 7 bases and J dropped 1 base, with 10 bases sitting between them. CDR3 amino acids: CASMGEGQETQYF. The DNA for the CDR3 is TGTGCCAGCATGGGTGAGGGCCAAGAGACCCAGTACTTC.

This clonotype showed up many times. The chain recombines TRBV2 with TRBJ1-1; D may be TRBD1 (6 bases). The CDR3 loop spans 15 amino acids. From germline, CDR1 is SNHLY and CDR2 FYNNEI. Trimming cost V 7 bases and J 2 bases, with 17 bases left between them. CDR3 bases: TGTGCCAGCACCCCGACCCGGGGGGCAAACACTGAAGCTTTCTTT. Encoded protein: CASTPTRGANTEAFF.

The J gene is TRBJ2-1, the V gene TRBV27; D possibly corresponds to TRBD1 (5 bases). The germline gives CDR1 MNHEY, CDR2 SMNVEV (reference sequence). V lost 4 bases and J 8 bases, leaving 18 bases between the germline ends. The CDR3 has 15 residues. CDR3 loop: CASSSPGLMSYEQFF. The CDR3 DNA reads as TGTGCCAGCAGTTCCCCAGGGCTCATGTCCTATGAGCAGTTCTTC.

The chain employs TRBV19 and TRBJ2-2, with 8 positions matching TRBD2. With 5 bases clipped from V and 3 bases from J, the junction kept 14 bases outside the gene matches. Germline values: CDR1 LNHDA, CDR2 SQIVND (reference sequence). The CDR3 is 18 residues long. CDR3 sequence: CASSHRRLARRDTGELFF. The CDR3 region has the DNA TGTGCCAGTAGTCACCGCCGACTAGCGCGGCGGGACACCGGGGAGCTGTTTTTT.

This clonotype was counted many times. The rearrangement links TRBV6-2 or TRBV6-3 to TRBJ2-7, with 8 bases lining up with TRBD1. With 2 bases clipped from V and 2 bases from J, the junction kept 26 bases outside the gene matches. Germline CDR1 MNHEY, CDR2 SVGEGT. CDR3 length: 22 amino acids. The CDR3 nucleotides read TGTGCCAGCAGTTACCCCAAAACCGGGACAGGTACCGGGTCCCCGCCCCCCTACGAGCAGTACTTC. Translated: CASSYPKTGTGTGSPPPYEQYF.

The J gene is TRBJ2-7, the V gene TRBV2; D call uncertain. Germline values: CDR1 SNHLY, CDR2 FYNNEI. The CDR3 has 12 amino acids. The V end was cut by 11 bases, the J end by 4 bases, with 15 bases between. CDR3: CAAQANTYEQYF. As DNA, the CDR3 is TGTGCCGCTCAGGCTAATACGTACGAGCAGTACTTC.

Comment on this clonotype: This sequence may be a read error, since a much larger clone differs from it by one base. The chain employs TRBV29-1 and TRBJ2-3; perhaps TRBD1 as D (6 bases). From germline, CDR1 is SQVTM and CDR2 ANQGSEA. The CDR3 runs 14 residues. Trimming took off 7 bases at V and 0 bases at J, with 14 bases between the two ends. CDR3 region: CSATQGTSTDTQYF. Written as DNA, the CDR3 is TGCAGCGCCACACAGGGCACTAGCACAGATACGCAGTATTTT.

This rearrangement joins TRBV9 to TRBJ2-7; D is perhaps TRBD2 (5 bases). Between the trimmed V and J ends, which lost 4 bases and 4 bases, there was a span of 12 bases. Germline V gene data show CDR1 as SGDLS and CDR2 as YYNGEE. The CDR3 contains 13 residues. CDR3 in DNA: TGTGCCAGCAGCTTAGCGCTGGAGTACGAGCAGTACTTC. This gives the protein CASSLALEYEQYF.